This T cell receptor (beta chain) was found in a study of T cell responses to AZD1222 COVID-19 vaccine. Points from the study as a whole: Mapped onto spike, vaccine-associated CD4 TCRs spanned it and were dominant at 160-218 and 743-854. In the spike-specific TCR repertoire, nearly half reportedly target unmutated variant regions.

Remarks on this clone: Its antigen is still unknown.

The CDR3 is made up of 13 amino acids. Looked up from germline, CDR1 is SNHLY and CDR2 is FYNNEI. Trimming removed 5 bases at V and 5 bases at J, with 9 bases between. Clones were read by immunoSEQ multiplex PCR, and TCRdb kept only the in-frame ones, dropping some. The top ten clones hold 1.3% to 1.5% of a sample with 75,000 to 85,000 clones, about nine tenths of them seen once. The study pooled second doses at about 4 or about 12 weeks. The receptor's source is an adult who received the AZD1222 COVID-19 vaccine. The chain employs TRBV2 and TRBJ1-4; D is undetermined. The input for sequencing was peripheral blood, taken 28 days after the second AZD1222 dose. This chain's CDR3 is CASSRGLNEKLFF. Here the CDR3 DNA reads TGTGCCAGCAGTCGCGGTCTCAATGAAAAACTGTTTTTT. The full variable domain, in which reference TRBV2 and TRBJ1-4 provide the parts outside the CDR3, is EPEVTQTPSHQVTQMGQEVILRCVPISNHLYFYWYRQILGQKVEFLVSFYNNEISEKSEIFDDQFSVERPDGSNFTLKIRSTKLEDSAMYFCASSRGLNEKLFFGSGTQLSVL.